These T cell receptor beta chains were read from a single sample in a study of blood T cell repertoires in COVID-19. Profiling relied on immunoSEQ multiplex PCR, and the TCRdb table lists in-frame clones only, not all of them. The repertoire holds a few hundred thousand clones, with 90% as singletons. Sequencing input: peripheral blood. These receptors originate from a woman aged 55 to 70 with COVID-19, enrolled during active disease. Each CDR3 is given without its conserved first and last residue. The size entry is marked missing in some rows and otherwise reads once, few, many or a size class.

J gene | V gene | clone size | CDR3 protein
TRBJ1-1 | TRBV14 | NA | ASSQVLGGGTEAF
TRBJ2-7 | TRBV7-8 | once | ASITGVGVGEQY
TRBJ1-4 | TRBV6-5 | NA | ASSYSQGGEKLF
TRBJ1-5 | TRBV19 | NA | ASSLAAGGNQPQH
TRBJ2-1 | TRBV7-3 | once | ASSPRRGSYNEQF
TRBJ2-3 | TRBV11-2 | NA | ASSLKAGHVADTQY
TRBJ1-2 | TRBV4-3 | NA | ASSHAQGAQGYT
TRBJ2-1 | TRBV23-1 | NA | ASSLDRAPYNEQF
TRBJ2-2 | TRBV13 | NA | ASRINGNTGELF
TRBJ1-2 | TRBV7-2 | NA | ASSSRVRWDGYT
TRBJ2-7 | TRBV19 | NA | ASSLGQGSYEQY
TRBJ2-7 | TRBV3-1/TRBV3-2 | few | ASSQTGYEQY
TRBJ1-1 | TRBV27 | NA | ASSRQGLQAF
TRBJ1-2 | TRBV19 | NA | ASSIISGTPYGYT
TRBJ1-3 | TRBV6-1 | once | ASSPPPLGNTIY
TRBJ2-2 | TRBV23-1 | few | ASRNRVDTGELF